These 21 T cell receptor beta chains came from one sample sequenced in a study of blood T cell repertoires in COVID-19. TCRdb's table, derived via immunoSEQ multiplex PCR, lists solely in-frame clones and lacks some. The repertoire consists of approximately 210,000 clones, with around 89% occurring once and the leading ten covering approximately 8.1%. The sequenced material came from PBMCs or T cells enriched from blood (not recorded which). The receptors were sampled from a woman between 18 and 29 years old who had recovered from COVID-19.

CDR3 DNA: TGTGCCAGCATGCCGGGACAGACCTATGGCTACACCTTC. Residues: CASMPGQTYGYTF. The chain recombines TRBV28 with TRBJ1-2; the match to TRBD1 covers 7 bases. Losses at the gene ends were 7 bases for V and 4 bases for J; bases not matched to a gene: 6. The CDR3 spans 13 residues. The germline gives CDR1 MDHEN, CDR2 SYDVKM.

The chain has TRBV5-1 and TRBJ2-7, with D perhaps TRBD1 (6 bases). The V end lost 2 bases, the J end lost 8 bases, and 11 bases lay between the germline ends. Germline CDR1 reads SGHRS; CDR2 reads YFSETQ. The CDR3 has 12 residues. The CDR3 here is CASSLQGDQQYF. In DNA, the CDR3 is TGCGCCAGCAGCTTACAGGGAGATCAGCAGTACTTC.

The V call is TRBV20-1, the J call TRBJ2-7, with a tentative D call TRBD2 (6 bases). The CDR3 extends over 11 amino acids. Germline V gene data show CDR1 as DFQATT and CDR2 as SNEGSKA (reference sequence). The V and J ends lost 7 bases and 5 bases respectively, with 12 bases between them. The CDR3: CSGGTPNEQYF. CDR3 nucleotide sequence: TGCAGTGGAGGGACTCCCAACGAGCAGTACTTC.

V gene TRBV18 combines with J gene TRBJ1-6; 7 bases fit TRBD1. Per germline, CDR1 KGHSH and CDR2 LQKENI. This CDR3 comprises 13 residues. The junction had 2 bases not matched to a gene; V was cut back by 4 bases and J by 8 bases. The CDR3 loop is CASSHDRDSPLHF. The CDR3 DNA sequence: TGTGCCAGCTCACACGACAGGGATTCACCCCTCCACTTT.

The chain recombines TRBV3-1 (or the pseudogene TRBV3-2) with TRBJ1-2; D might be TRBD1 (6 bases). Trimming pared 7 bases from V and 0 bases from J, leaving 12 bases between. This CDR3 is built from 14 residues. CDR1 is LGHDT and CDR2 is YNNKEL in the germline V gene (reference sequence). This CDR3 is CASTPDSTNYGYTF. In DNA, the CDR3 is TGTGCCAGCACCCCGGACAGCACTAACTATGGCTACACCTTC.

This chain uses TRBV4-1 with TRBJ1-4, with a possible D match to TRBD1 (5 bases). The germline V gene encodes CDR1 MGHRA and CDR2 YSYEKL. Between the trimmed V and J ends, which lost 7 bases and 10 bases, there was a span of 22 bases. The CDR3 spans 15 residues. The CDR3 is CASTPDGAGGGKLFF. CDR3 bases: TGCGCCAGCACCCCCGATGGGGCCGGGGGGGGAAAACTGTTTTTT.

The chain recombines TRBV4-1 with TRBJ2-1; possible D gene TRBD2, 6 bases. Germline V lookup: CDR1 MGHRA, CDR2 YSYEKL. Deletions cut 1 base from V and 5 bases from J, with 21 bases between. This CDR3 spans 18 amino acids. The CDR3 DNA follows: TGCGCCAGCAGCCAAGCGAAAATCCGGGACTTCCCCCACAATGAGCAGTTCTTC. Residues: CASSQAKIRDFPHNEQFF.

This rearrangement joins TRBV30 to TRBJ2-7, with 7 bases aligning to TRBD1. Germline-derived CDR1 and CDR2 are GTSNPN and SVGIG (reference sequence). The CDR3 runs 16 residues. The V and J ends lost 2 bases and 3 bases, in that order; junction bases with no gene match: 13. The CDR3 DNA reads TGTGCCTGGAGTTCTGTTATGACAGGGAAACTCTACGAGCAGTACTTC. It codes for CAWSSVMTGKLYEQYF.

This clone turned up a few times. This chain joins TRBV4-1 and TRBJ1-3; D not certain. Germline CDR1 reads MGHRA; CDR2 reads YSYEKL. The CDR3 sequence is 14 residues long. V was clipped by 4 bases and J by 0 bases, with 7 bases between them. This chain's CDR3 is CASSREFSGNTIYF. For the CDR3, the DNA is TGCGCCAGCAGCCGGGAGTTCTCTGGAAACACCATATATTTT.

This clone turned up a few times. The chain recombines TRBV27 with TRBJ2-5, with 9 bases identical to TRBD1. CDR3 length: 15 amino acids. Unmatched junction bases numbered 10, after V lost 6 bases and J lost 5 bases. The germline V gene encodes CDR1 MNHEY and CDR2 SMNVEV (reference sequence). CDR3 residues: CASRNEDRGDETQYF. The CDR3 DNA sequence: TGTGCCAGCAGGAACGAGGACAGGGGTGACGAGACCCAGTACTTC.

V and J are TRBV19 and TRBJ1-1, with D uncertain. CDR1 is LNHDA and CDR2 is SQIVND in the germline V gene (reference sequence). Trimming removed 3 bases at V and 1 base at J, with 6 bases between. The CDR3 contains 13 residues. The CDR3 reads CASSIGRNTEAFF. CDR3 in DNA: TGTGCCAGTAGTATTGGGCGGAACACTGAAGCTTTCTTT.

The chain uses TRBV28 and TRBJ1-1; possible D gene TRBD1, 5 bases. With 1 base removed from V and 8 bases from J, the gap between germline ends came to 11 bases. This CDR3 has 13 residues. Germline V gene sequence: CDR1 MDHEN, CDR2 SYDVKM. The CDR3 here is CASSLLAPGEAFF. CDR3 bases: TGTGCCAGCAGTTTATTGGCCCCAGGGGAAGCTTTCTTT. Looking up the rest from reference TRBV28 and TRBJ1-1 gives the full variable domain: DVKVTQSSRYLVKRTGEKVFLECVQDMDHENMFWYRQDPGLGLRLIYFSYDVKMKEKGDIPEGYSVSREKKERFSLILESASTNQTSMYLCASSLLAPGEAFFGQGTRLTVV.

This sequence joins TRBV28 and TRBJ1-5; 7 nucleotides line up with TRBD1. The CDR3 is made up of 13 amino acids. The germline V gene has CDR1 MDHEN and CDR2 SYDVKM. Losses at the gene ends were 7 bases for V and 3 bases for J; bases not matched to a gene: 3. The DNA for the CDR3 is TGTGCCAGCAAGGGGGCCCTCAATCAGCCCCAGCATTTT. Translated, it gives CASKGALNQPQHF.

This clone appeared once. The chain recombines TRBV27 with TRBJ2-7; tentative D call: TRBD2 (6 bases). The CDR3 has 13 amino acids. Germline V CDR1 and CDR2: MNHEY, SMNVEV (reference sequence). Trimming left V 4 bases short and J 3 bases short, with 10 bases between. The CDR3 DNA reads TGTGCCAGCAGTTCCGGGGGTCGCTACGAGCAGTACTTC. Translating gives CASSSGGRYEQYF.

This sequence joins TRBV10-1 and TRBJ1-1; a weak D match, TRBD1 (6 bases). V lost 10 bases, J lost 1 base, and 22 bases lay in between. This CDR3 is 16 amino acids long. Germline lookup yields CDR1 WNHNN and CDR2 SYGVQD (reference sequence). The CDR3 coding sequence is TGCGCCACCCAGAACCAAAGGGGGTCAAGGAACACTGAAGCTTTCTTT. This encodes CATQNQRGSRNTEAFF.

The chain employs TRBV19 and TRBJ1-6; 7 bases agree with TRBD1. The V gene end was trimmed by 3 bases and the J gene end by 1 base; junction bases not matched to a gene: 6. The germline gives CDR1 LNHDA, CDR2 SQIVND (reference sequence). The CDR3 totals 17 residues. The CDR3 sequence is CASSIGTGVSYNSPLHF. The CDR3 coding sequence is TGTGCCAGTAGTATTGGAACAGGGGTATCCTATAATTCACCCCTCCACTTT.

The J gene is TRBJ2-3, the V gene TRBV6-2 or TRBV6-3, with D tentatively TRBD2 (5 bases). Looked up from germline, CDR1 is MNHEY and CDR2 is SVGEGT. This CDR3 contains 14 residues. Deletions cut 2 bases from V and 5 bases from J, with 11 bases between. The CDR3 coding sequence is TGTGCCAGCAGTTACGGGCTAGCTGTAGATACGCAGTATTTT. It translates to CASSYGLAVDTQYF.

This clone was counted a single time. J is TRBJ2-1 and V is TRBV18; D is uncertain. The CDR3 length is 13 residues. V lost 2 bases and J lost 5, with 7 bases in between. CDR1 KGHSH and CDR2 LQKENI come from the germline V gene. The CDR3 protein is CASSPSQNNEQFF. CDR3 coding DNA: TGTGCCAGCTCACCATCCCAGAACAATGAGCAGTTCTTC.

The chain combines TRBV10-2 with TRBJ1-6; weak D call: TRBD1 (5 bases). V lost 2 bases to trimming and J lost 9 bases, with 14 bases between them. The CDR3 spans 15 residues. From germline, CDR1 is WSHSY and CDR2 SAAADI. CDR3 protein: CASSEAPTGGSPLHF. CDR3 nucleotide sequence: TGCGCCAGCAGTGAGGCCCCCACAGGCGGTTCACCCCTCCACTTT.

The V and J genes are TRBV4-1 and TRBJ2-2, with TRBD2 as a possible D gene (5 bases). CDR3 length equals 17 residues. Germline V gene lookup returns CDR1 MGHRA and CDR2 YSYEKL. Trimming removed 4 bases from V and 0 bases from J, with 15 bases in between. The CDR3 coding sequence is TGCGCCAGCAGCCTCTTCGGGGAAGGGACGAACACCGGGGAGCTGTTTTTT. This translates into CASSLFGEGTNTGELFF.

J is TRBJ2-2 and V is TRBV10-2, with TRBD2 identical over 8 bases. This CDR3 is 15 amino acids long. V shed 1 base and J 4 bases; nucleotides not matched to a gene: 2. Germline-derived CDR1 and CDR2 are WSHSY and SAAADI. The CDR3 loop reads CASSEFSGITGELFF. The CDR3 DNA follows: TGCGCCAGCAGTGAGTTTAGCGGGATCACCGGGGAGCTGTTTTTT.